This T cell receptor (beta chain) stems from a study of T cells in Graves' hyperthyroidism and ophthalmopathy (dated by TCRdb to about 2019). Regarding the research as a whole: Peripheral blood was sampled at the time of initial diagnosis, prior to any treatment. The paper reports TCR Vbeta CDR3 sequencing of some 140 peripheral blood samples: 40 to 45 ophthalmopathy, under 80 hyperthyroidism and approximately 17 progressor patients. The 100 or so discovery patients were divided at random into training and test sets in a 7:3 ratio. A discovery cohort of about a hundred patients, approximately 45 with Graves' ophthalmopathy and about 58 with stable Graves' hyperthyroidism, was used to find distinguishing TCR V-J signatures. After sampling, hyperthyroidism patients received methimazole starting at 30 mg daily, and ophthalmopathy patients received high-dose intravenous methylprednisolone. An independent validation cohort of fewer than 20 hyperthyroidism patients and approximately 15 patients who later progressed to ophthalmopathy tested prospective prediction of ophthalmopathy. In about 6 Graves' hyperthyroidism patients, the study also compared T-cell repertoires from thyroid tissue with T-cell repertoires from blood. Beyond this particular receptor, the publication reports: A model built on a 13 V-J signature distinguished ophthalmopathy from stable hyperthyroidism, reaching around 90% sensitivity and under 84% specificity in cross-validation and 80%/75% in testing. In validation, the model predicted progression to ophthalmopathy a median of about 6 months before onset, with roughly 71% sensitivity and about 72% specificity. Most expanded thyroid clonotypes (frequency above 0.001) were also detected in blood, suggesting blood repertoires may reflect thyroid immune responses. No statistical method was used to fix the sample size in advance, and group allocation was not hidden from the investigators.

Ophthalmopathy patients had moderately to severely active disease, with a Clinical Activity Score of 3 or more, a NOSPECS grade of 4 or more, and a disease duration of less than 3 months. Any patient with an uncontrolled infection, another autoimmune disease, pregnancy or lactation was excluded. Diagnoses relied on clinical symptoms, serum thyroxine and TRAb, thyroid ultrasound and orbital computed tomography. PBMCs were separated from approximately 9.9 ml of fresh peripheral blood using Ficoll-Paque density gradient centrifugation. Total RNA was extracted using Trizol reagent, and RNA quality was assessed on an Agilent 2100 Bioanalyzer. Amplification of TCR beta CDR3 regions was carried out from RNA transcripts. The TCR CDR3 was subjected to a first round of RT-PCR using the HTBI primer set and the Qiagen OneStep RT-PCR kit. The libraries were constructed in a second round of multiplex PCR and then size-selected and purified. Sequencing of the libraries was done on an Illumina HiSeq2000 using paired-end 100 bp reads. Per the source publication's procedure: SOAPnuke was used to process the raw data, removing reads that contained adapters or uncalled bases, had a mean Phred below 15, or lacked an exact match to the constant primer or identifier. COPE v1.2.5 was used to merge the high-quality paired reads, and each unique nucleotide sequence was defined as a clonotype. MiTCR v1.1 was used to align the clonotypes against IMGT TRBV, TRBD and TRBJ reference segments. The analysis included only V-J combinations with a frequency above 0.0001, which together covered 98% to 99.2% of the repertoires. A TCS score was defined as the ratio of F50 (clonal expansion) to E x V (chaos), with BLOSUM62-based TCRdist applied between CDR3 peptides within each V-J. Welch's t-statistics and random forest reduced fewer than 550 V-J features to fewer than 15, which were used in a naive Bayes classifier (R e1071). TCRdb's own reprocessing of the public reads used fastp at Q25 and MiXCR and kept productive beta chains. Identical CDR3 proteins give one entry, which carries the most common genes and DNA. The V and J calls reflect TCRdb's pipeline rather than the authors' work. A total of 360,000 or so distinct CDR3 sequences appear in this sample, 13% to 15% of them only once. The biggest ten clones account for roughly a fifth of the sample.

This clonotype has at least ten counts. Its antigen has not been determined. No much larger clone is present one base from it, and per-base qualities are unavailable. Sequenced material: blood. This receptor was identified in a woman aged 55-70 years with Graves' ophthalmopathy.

The nucleotide sequence reads as follows: TGTGCCATCAGTGGAGTGGGCAGGACCTTCGGGGAGCAGTTCTTC. Translated, this gives CAISGVGRTFGEQFF. Recombination linked TRBV10-3 to TRBJ2-1, with no reliable assignment of the D segment. Including cysteine and phenylalanine, the CDR3 has 15 amino acids. Kept here is only the CDR3 DNA, which spans 45 bases and is read in frame from base 1. The germline V gene gives CDR1 as ENHRY and CDR2 as SYGVKD. V gives up 4 bases and J gives up 10 bases, and the segment between their germline ends measures 20 bases.